Listed below are T cell receptor beta chains from one sample, sequenced in a study of T cell responses to AZD1222 COVID-19 vaccine. The table came from immunoSEQ multiplex PCR; TCRdb's copy has only in-frame clones and leaves some out. The sample shows over 110,000 clones, roughly 90% of them seen only once. The sequencing used peripheral blood, collected 28 days after the second AZD1222 dose. These receptors were taken from an adult who received the AZD1222 COVID-19 vaccine. Both conserved end residues are part of each CDR3. A D gene is named only where the DNA matches it firmly. The size of a clone is reported for some rows only, either as once, few or many, or as a class for expanded clones.

d_gene,j_gene,abundance,v_gene,len,CDR3aa,CDR3nt
-,TRBJ1-4,-,TRBV6-1,17,CASSEATRGLNNEKLFF,TGTGCCAGCAGTGAGGCGACACGGGGACTTAATAATGAAAAACTGTTTTTT
-,TRBJ1-6,-,TRBV27,16,CASKSFREWNNSPLHF,TGTGCCAGCAAAAGTTTCAGGGAGTGGAATAATTCACCCCTCCACTTT
-,TRBJ1-4,-,TRBV6-5,12,CASRGVGEKLFF,TGTGCCAGCAGGGGTGTCGGGGAAAAACTGTTTTTT
TRBD1,TRBJ1-1,-,TRBV7-2,14,CASSSRQGRTEAFF,TGTGCCAGCAGCTCGAGACAGGGGAGGACTGAAGCTTTCTTT
TRBD1,TRBJ1-3,-,TRBV5-6,14,CASSSQGAGNTIYF,TGTGCCAGCAGCTCACAGGGGGCTGGAAACACCATATATTTT
TRBD1,TRBJ2-3,-,TRBV29-1,15,CSVVRTGGPTDTQYF,TGCAGCGTTGTCCGGACAGGGGGCCCCACAGATACGCAGTATTTT
-,TRBJ2-1,-,TRBV5-1,13,CASSQASLYEQFF,TGCGCCAGCAGCCAAGCCAGCTTATATGAGCAGTTCTTC
TRBD1,TRBJ1-3,-,TRBV5-5,15,CASSLAQGTGNTIYF,TGTGCCAGCAGCCTAGCACAGGGGACTGGAAACACCATATATTTT
-,TRBJ2-2,-,TRBV19,18,CASQRKGMIQGNTGELFF,TGTGCCAGTCAACGCAAGGGAATGATACAGGGGAACACCGGGGAGCTGTTTTTT
TRBD1,TRBJ1-1,-,TRBV4-1,15,CASTLLGQGYTEAFF,TGCGCCAGCACCCTCCTGGGACAGGGGTACACTGAAGCTTTCTTT
-,TRBJ2-6,-,TRBV7-3,18,CASSLFAQGSSGANVLTF,TGTGCCAGCAGCTTATTCGCACAAGGGAGCTCTGGGGCCAACGTCCTGACTTTC
-,TRBJ1-1,-,TRBV5-4,13,CASSLDPNTEAFF,TGTGCCAGCAGCTTGGACCCGAACACTGAAGCTTTCTTT
-,TRBJ2-1,once,TRBV5-8,15,CASSLAGVGYNEQFF,TGTGCCAGCAGCTTGGCCGGTGTAGGGTACAATGAGCAGTTCTTC
TRBD2,TRBJ2-1,few,TRBV28,14,CASIRASGRGEQFF,TGTGCCAGCATAAGGGCTAGCGGGAGGGGTGAACAGTTCTTC
-,TRBJ1-2,-,TRBV2,13,CASRLDGTHGYTF,TGTGCCAGCAGGTTGGACGGGACCCATGGCTACACCTTC
TRBD1,TRBJ2-7,-,TRBV28,13,CASSRQGIHEQYF,TGTGCCAGCAGCCGACAGGGGATCCACGAGCAGTACTTC
TRBD1,TRBJ1-2,-,TRBV6-5,15,CASSYSPTGENGYTF,TGTGCCAGCAGTTACTCACCCACAGGGGAGAATGGCTACACCTTC
-,TRBJ2-5,-,TRBV27,15,CASSPRGGIQRTQYF,TGTGCCAGCAGTCCAAGAGGGGGGATTCAGAGGACCCAGTACTTC
-,TRBJ1-1,-,TRBV10-3,13,CAITQTGNTEAFF,TGTGCCATCACCCAGACAGGTAACACTGAAGCTTTCTTT
TRBD1,TRBJ1-3,-,TRBV6-6,14,CASRPGTAGNTIYF,TGTGCCAGCAGACCCGGGACAGCGGGAAACACCATATATTTT
TRBD2,TRBJ2-1,-,TRBV27,16,CASRANSGLAVDEQFF,TGTGCCAGCAGAGCTAATAGCGGACTAGCGGTGGATGAGCAGTTCTTC
-,TRBJ2-7,-,TRBV6-4,15,CASSDLQGPNYEQYF,TGTGCCAGCAGCGACCTCCAAGGACCCAACTACGAGCAGTACTTC
-,TRBJ2-1,-,TRBV29-1,16,CSVEDRGRSSYNEQFF,TGCAGCGTTGAAGATCGTGGACGGAGCTCCTACAATGAGCAGTTCTTC
-,TRBJ2-5,-,TRBV3-1/TRBV3-2,15,CASSQEWSGRETQYF,TGTGCCAGCAGCCAAGAATGGTCAGGTCGAGAGACCCAGTACTTC
TRBD1,TRBJ1-5,-,TRBV7-2,15,CASSFAGGGNQPQHF,TGTGCCAGCAGTTTTGCAGGGGGCGGCAATCAGCCCCAGCATTTT
-,TRBJ2-7,-,TRBV25-1,11,CASTGVYEQYF,TGTGCCAGCACGGGGGTTTACGAGCAGTACTTC
-,TRBJ2-6,-,TRBV24-1,15,CATSDYNSGANVLTF,TGTGCCACCAGCGATTACAATTCTGGGGCCAACGTCCTGACTTTC
-,TRBJ1-5,-,TRBV28,14,CASTPPLGNQPQHF,TGTGCCAGCACCCCCCCCCTGGGGAATCAGCCCCAGCATTTT
TRBD1,TRBJ1-5,-,TRBV3-1/TRBV3-2,17,CASSQGDRGWGNQPQHF,TGTGCCAGCAGCCAAGGGGACAGGGGTTGGGGCAATCAGCCCCAGCATTTT
TRBD1,TRBJ1-5,-,TRBV7-2,13,CASSWDRAKSQHF,TGTGCCAGCAGCTGGGACAGGGCAAAGTCCCAGCATTTT